The present TCR beta chain was sequenced within a study of T cell responses to AZD1222 COVID-19 vaccine. On the study more broadly: Second-dose intervals near 4 or 12 weeks were combined. Points from the study as a whole: Among AZD1222 vaccinees, only five to seven were seropositive at baseline. Spike-specific TCRs gained breadth and depth after people received two AZD1222 doses. The donors showed a predominance of white British ancestry and of females, with possible underestimation of clonal diversity.

Comment on this clone: Its cognate antigen is unknown.

The CDR3 covers 12 residues. Per germline, CDR1 MNHNY and CDR2 SVGAGI (reference sequence). V was pared by 10 bases and J by 1 base, with 2 bases of the junction left unmatched. Generated by immunoSEQ multiplex PCR, the TCRdb table keeps only in-frame clones and is missing some. Among some 140,000 clones listed, over 85% were seen once. The chain joins TRBV6-6 to TRBJ1-1; 8 bases are shared with TRBD1. The sequence derives from an adult in good health. The sequences come from peripheral blood, collected on day 0 of AZD1222 vaccination. The CDR3 region is CATGTGNTEAFF. DNA for the CDR3: TGTGCCACCGGGACAGGGAACACTGAAGCTTTCTTT.